The sequence of this TCR beta chain was determined in a study of PD-L1 blockade in urothelial cancer. Time point denoted: pretreatment peripheral blood. Patient disease was locally advanced or metastatic urothelial carcinoma. Synthetic analogs of TCR templates were spiked into every PCR. Measured with immunoSEQ multiplex PCR; TCRdb has only the in-frame clones, and not every one. The sample shows some 90,000 clones, about 90% of them seen only once. The sequencing used PBMCs, collected around atezolizumab (anti-PD-L1) treatment. The source of this sequence is a woman older than 75 with urothelial cancer.

This CDR3 is CASSHLPASGATQYF. Written as DNA, the CDR3 is TGTGCCAGCAGTCACCTCCCGGCTAGCGGTGCGACCCAGTACTTC. This chain joins TRBV6-5 and TRBJ2-5; 7 nucleotides align to TRBD2. Germline CDR1 is MNHEY and CDR2 is SVGAGI. There are 15 residues in the CDR3. With 5 bases clipped from V and 7 bases from J, the junction kept 13 bases outside the gene matches.